This T cell receptor beta chain came from a study of blood T cells in healthy people across ages. Looking at the study overall: Capturing about one barcoded beta molecule per two T cells was achieved by template switching.

The study isolated at least 6.5 million PBMCs from each sample. Germline V gives CDR1 SGHRS, CDR2 YFSETQ. J lost 6 bases, V lost 0 bases, and 10 bases had no gene match. The CDR3 runs to 16 residues. Study-level points and caveats: Relative to aged donors, long-lived donors carried more naive CD4+ cells and displayed higher diversity.

With a J-beta primer mix and a sample-barcoded 5' primer, a second PCR ran about 7 to 12 cycles. TCRdb used MiXCR to reprocess the 5' RACE reads, holding one entry per CDR3 protein. This repertoire shows 730,000 or so distinct CDR3 sequences, roughly two fifths found once; its top ten account for around 30%. A note on this clonotype: As yet, its antigen is unknown.

The TCR sequence derives from a man older than 75 in good health. Sequencing was done on a sample of blood. This chain joins TRBV5-1 and TRBJ1-1, with TRBD1 identical over 8 bases. The DNA for the CDR3 is TGCGCCAGCAGCTTGGAGGCAGGGGGCAAGTACGCTGAAGCTTTCTTT. It specifies CASSLEAGGKYAEAFF.